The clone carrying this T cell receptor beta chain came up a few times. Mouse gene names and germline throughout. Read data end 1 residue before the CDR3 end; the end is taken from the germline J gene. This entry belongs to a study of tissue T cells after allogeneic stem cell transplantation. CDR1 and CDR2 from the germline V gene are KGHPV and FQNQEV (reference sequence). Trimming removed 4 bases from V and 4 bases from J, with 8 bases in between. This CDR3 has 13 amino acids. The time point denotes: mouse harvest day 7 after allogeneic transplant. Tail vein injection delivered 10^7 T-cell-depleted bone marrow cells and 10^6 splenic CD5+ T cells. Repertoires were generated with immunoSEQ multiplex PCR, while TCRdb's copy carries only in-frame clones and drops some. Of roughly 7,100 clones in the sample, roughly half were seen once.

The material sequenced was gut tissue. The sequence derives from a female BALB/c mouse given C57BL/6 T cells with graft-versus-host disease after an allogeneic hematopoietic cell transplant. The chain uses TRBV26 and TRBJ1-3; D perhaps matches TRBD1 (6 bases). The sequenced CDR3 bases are TGTGCCAGCAGTCCCCAGGGGGGAAATACGCTCTAT. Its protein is CASSPQGGNTLY. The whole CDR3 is CASSPQGGNTLYF.